This T cell receptor (beta chain) is drawn from a study of shared clonotypes between healthy human individuals. Findings of the study overall: Naive subsets generally had larger estimated richness than memory subsets.

Germline values: CDR1 SEHNR, CDR2 FQNEAQ (reference sequence). Trimming took 4 bases from V and 2 from J; bases not matched to a gene: 7. This CDR3 region has 15 residues. Every subset's genomic DNA went evenly onto several immunoSEQ plates. Sorted-subset replicate PCR reactions were performed with approximately 200 ng DNA, corresponding to about 30,000 T cell genomes. Generated by immunoSEQ multiplex PCR, the TCRdb table keeps only in-frame clones and is missing some. The sample holds 2 million to 3 million clones, over 85% seen once. It was into CD45RA+ naive and CD45RA-negative memory subsets that the CD4+ cells were split. With regard to this clone: The antigen remains undetermined.

Sequenced sample: naive CD4+ T cells from PBMCs. Regarding subset: CD45RA+ positively selected. The source of this sequence is a man younger than 35 in good health. Some clones in this sample may be carry-over from other donors' samples. The genes are TRBV7-9 and TRBJ2-7, with 8 nucleotides matching TRBD2. The CDR3 coding sequence is TGTGCCAGCAGCTCACCGGGACTAGAGGCCTACGAGCAGTACTTC. Translating gives CASSSPGLEAYEQYF.